A single count supports the clone carrying this T cell receptor beta chain. Antigen specificity is unknown. The sample belongs to a study of vaccination and CD4 T cells after COVID-19. General study findings and limits: In convalescent patients, a median 86.3% of post-vaccine SARS-CoV-2-reactive clones appeared only after vaccination.

The study sequenced cultured CD4+ T cell DNA using the Oncomine TCR Beta short-read assay. TCRdb passed the PCR reads through MiXCR, listing each CDR3 protein once. This repertoire shows some 9,000 distinct CDR3 sequences, around 56% found once; its top ten account for 6% to 8%. Treatment: approximately 9-day PBMC culture with coronavirus spike peptide pools or control peptides (ViraFEST assay). Following expansion of antigen-specific T cells with peptide pools, ViraFEST then sequenced TCRs. Trimming cost V 3 bases and J 7 bases; bases outside gene matches: 6. The V gene's germline CDR1 is DFQATT and CDR2 SNEGSKA (reference sequence). The CDR3 spans 13 residues.

The sample consisted of CD4+ T cells from blood, cultured in vitro. The V call is TRBV20-1, the J call TRBJ1-2; 9 positions match TRBD1. This TCR derives from a human donor who had recovered from COVID-19. The CDR3 nucleotides are TGCAGTGCTAGCGGACAGGGGATCGGTGGCTACACCTTC. Residues: CSASGQGIGGYTF.